This T cell receptor (beta chain) was identified in a study of blood T cell repertoires in COVID-19. This clone has just one count. Method: immunoSEQ multiplex PCR; TCRdb's copy keeps in-frame clones and lacks some. This table has about 150,000 clones, over 80% appearing once. CDR3 size: 14 residues. The germline V and J ends were trimmed by 4 bases and 8 bases, with 14 bases remaining between them. CDR1 KGHDR and CDR2 SFDVKD come from the germline V gene. Sample: PBMCs or T cells enriched from blood (not recorded which). The chain links TRBV24-1 to TRBJ2-1; D is uncertain. The sequence derives from a man in his 70s who had been exposed to COVID-19. CDR3 nucleotides: TGTGCCACCAGTGAACCCTCTCCGGGTCATGAGCAGTTCTTC. It codes for CATSEPSPGHEQFF.